This T cell receptor (beta chain) was sequenced during a study of patients and donors after allogeneic stem cell transplantation. On this clonotype: One end of the junction is discordant with germline, which a read error may explain.

This CDR3 has 13 amino acids. Germline V gene lookup returns CDR1 SGHDN and CDR2 FVKESK. TCRdb ran MiXCR on the RT-PCR reads and lists one entry per CDR3 protein. The data show 70,000 to 95,000 distinct CDR3 sequences, around 5% seen once. V and J are TRBV14 and TRBJ2-7; D is unresolved. The receptor was derived from a human donor who was either an allogeneic HSCT recipient or a stem cell or donor lymphocyte infusion donor (not recorded which). It is not recorded whose cells these are; they may come from a transplant donor. The sample comprised blood, either unsorted or a sorted T cell fraction (not recorded which). The CDR3 here is CASSQDNSDEQYF. In DNA form, the CDR3 reads TGTGCCAGCAGCCAAGATAACTCCGACGAGCAGTACTTC.